Shown below are 30 T cell receptor beta chains from a single sample sequenced in a study of type 1 regulatory T cells. TCRdb processed the reads anew with MiXCR; each CDR3 protein has one entry. This sample has approximately 42,000 distinct CDR3 sequences, with about 12% found just once. These receptors are not linked to any known antigen. The sample consisted of cultured non-Tr1 T cells, either the whole culture or a sorted T cell fraction (not recorded which). Source of these receptors: a human donor in good health.

This clonotype was seen many times. The CDR3 bases are TGCAGCGTTGGTTTTCTAGCGGGAGCCCGTGAGCAGTTCTTC. Encoded protein: CSVGFLAGAREQFF. The genes are TRBV29-1 and TRBJ2-1, with TRBD2 matching 10 bases. Germline V CDR1 and CDR2: SQVTM, ANQGSEA. J was trimmed by 9 bases and V by 4 bases; bases with no gene match: 9. The CDR3 runs to 14 residues.

This clonotype appeared many times. The V and J genes are TRBV20-1 and TRBJ2-7; TRBD2 is a possible D gene (5 bases). CDR3 length: 15 residues. Germline CDR1 is DFQATT and CDR2 is SNEGSKA (reference sequence). The V gene lost 6 bases and the J gene lost 0 bases, with 18 bases spanning the gap. CDR3 nucleotides: TGCAGTGCACTTCGGCCTCAAGGGAGCTCCTACGAGCAGTACTTC. Protein product: CSALRPQGSSYEQYF.

The chain uses TRBV12-3 or TRBV12-4 and TRBJ2-1; 11 positions match TRBD2. V lost 6 bases, J lost 4 bases, and 11 bases stayed unmatched. CDR3 length equals 17 residues. In nucleotides, the CDR3 is TGTGCCAGCAGCCGGTTGGTAGCGGGAGGGATTTACAATGAGCAGTTCTTC. This gives the protein CASSRLVAGGIYNEQFF.

This clonotype was detected many times. The chain recombines TRBV18 with TRBJ2-5, with D unclear. The V end was cut by 6 bases, the J end by 4 bases, with 9 bases between. The length of the CDR3 is 12 residues. Per the germline V gene, CDR1 is KGHSH and CDR2 is LQKENI. The CDR3 protein is CASSAARETQYF. The CDR3 DNA follows: TGTGCCAGCTCCGCCGCCAGAGAGACCCAGTACTTC.

This clonotype was observed at least ten times. The genes are TRBV7-2 and TRBJ1-2; D unclear. Deletions cut 3 bases from V and 6 bases from J, with 14 bases between. The CDR3 has 14 amino acids. Germline V gives CDR1 SGHTA, CDR2 FQGNSA. This CDR3 reads CASSFGIPQNGYTF. The CDR3 DNA is TGTGCCAGCAGCTTCGGAATTCCTCAAAATGGCTACACCTTC.

This clonotype was observed a handful of times. The chain couples TRBV20-1 to TRBJ2-5; 7 positions match TRBD2. This CDR3 contains 15 residues. Trimming at V came to 2 bases and at J to 4 bases, leaving 10 bases not matched to a gene. Germline lookup yields CDR1 DFQATT and CDR2 SNEGSKA (reference sequence). The CDR3 region is CSARWRRAGRETQYF. CDR3 nucleotides: TGCAGTGCTAGATGGCGAAGAGCGGGACGAGAGACCCAGTACTTC.

This clonotype was found many times. The V and J genes are TRBV27 and TRBJ1-2, with a weak D call TRBD1 (6 bases). CDR3 length equals 15 residues. Trimming removed 5 bases at V and 5 bases at J, with 18 bases between. Germline V gene lookup returns CDR1 MNHEY and CDR2 SMNVEV (reference sequence). CDR3 sequence: CASSGKNREGYGYTF. CDR3 in DNA: TGTGCCAGCAGTGGAAAAAACAGGGAAGGGTATGGCTACACCTTC.

This clonotype was counted between two and nine times. V and J are TRBV28 and TRBJ1-4; possibly TRBD1 for D (6 bases). The CDR3 has 14 amino acids. Trimming took off 6 bases at V and 8 bases at J, with 16 bases between the two ends. Germline V gives CDR1 MDHEN, CDR2 SYDVKM. Here the CDR3 reads CASRMTGRGEKLFF. In DNA, the CDR3 is TGTGCCAGCAGAATGACAGGCCGAGGGGAAAAACTGTTTTTT.

This clonotype was counted between two and nine times. The chain recombines TRBV20-1 with TRBJ1-1; D is possibly TRBD1 (5 bases). This CDR3 region has 11 residues. Germline CDR1 and CDR2: DFQATT and SNEGSKA (reference sequence). The V end was cut by 3 bases, the J end by 6 bases, with 8 bases between. The CDR3 reads CSARGGSEAFF. CDR3 bases: TGCAGTGCTAGGGGGGGTTCTGAAGCTTTCTTT.

The genes are TRBV20-1 and TRBJ1-6; a possible D gene is TRBD1 (6 bases). Germline CDR1 reads DFQATT; CDR2 reads SNEGSKA (reference sequence). This CDR3 contains 16 residues. V was shortened by 5 bases and J by 0 bases, with 14 bases between the two germline ends. CDR3 region: CSAGAQGSSYNSPLHF. The CDR3 DNA follows: TGCAGTGCTGGAGCACAGGGAAGCTCCTATAATTCACCCCTCCACTTT.

In the case of this clonotype: This sequence may be a read error, since a much larger clone differs from it by one base. Here the CDR3 omits its conserved ending phenylalanine or tryptophan, so a read error is the likely source. The V call is TRBV24-1, the J call TRBJ2-1, with 12 bases that match TRBD1. The J segment lost 8 bases and the V segment lost 9 bases, leaving 7 bases of the junction unmatched. The V gene's germline CDR1 is KGHDR and CDR2 SFDVKD. CDR3 length: 14 amino acids. DNA of the CDR3: TGTGCCACCTCTGGGACAGGGGGCATCGATGAGCAGTTCCTC. It specifies CATSGTGGIDEQFL.

Judged by abundance, this clonotype is medium-sized. CDR3 nucleotide sequence: TGTGCCAGCAGTCGAAATTTGGGACAGGGAGGAGAGACCCAGTACTTC. Its protein product is CASSRNLGQGGETQYF. The chain carries TRBV12-3 or TRBV12-4 and TRBJ2-5; 9 positions agree with TRBD1. Trimming took 5 bases from V and 4 from J; bases not matched to a gene: 11. CDR3 length: 16 amino acids.

This clonotype appeared many times. V is TRBV10-3 and J is TRBJ1-1; 9 nucleotides align to TRBD1. The ends lost 3 bases at V and 5 bases at J; junction bases unmatched: 10. The CDR3 runs to 16 residues. Germline values: CDR1 ENHRY, CDR2 SYGVKD. CDR3 loop: CAISDPVKDRGTEAFF. For the CDR3, the DNA is TGTGCCATCAGTGACCCAGTAAAGGACAGGGGAACTGAAGCTTTCTTT.

This clonotype was recorded at least ten times. This chain joins TRBV7-9 and TRBJ1-1, with D hard to call. CDR3 length: 11 amino acids. V dropped 5 bases and J dropped 10 bases, with 11 bases sitting between them. The germline CDR1 and CDR2 sequences are SEHNR and FQNEAQ (reference sequence). As DNA, the CDR3 is TGTGCCAGCAGCCCTTCAGTTGGAGCTTTCTTT. Amino acid sequence: CASSPSVGAFF.

Many counts were recorded for this clonotype. The gene calls are TRBV4-2 and TRBJ1-6; D gene ambiguous. Germline V gene lookup returns CDR1 LGHNA and CDR2 YNFKEQ. The CDR3 contains 12 residues. V lost 1 base to trimming and J lost 7 bases, with 2 bases between them. The CDR3 nucleotides read TGTGCCAGCAGCCAAGTGAATTCACCCCTCCACTTT. This encodes CASSQVNSPLHF.

The chain links TRBV18 to TRBJ2-5; the D gene is possibly TRBD2 (6 bases). V lost 3 bases to trimming and J lost 4 bases, with 12 bases between them. From germline, CDR1 is KGHSH and CDR2 LQKENI. The CDR3 totals 14 residues. This CDR3 reads CASSPEGSRETQYF. The CDR3 nucleotides read TGTGCCAGCTCACCGGAGGGTAGTAGAGAGACCCAGTACTTC. The full variable domain, rest sourced from reference TRBV18 and TRBJ2-5, is NAGVMQNPRHLVRRRGQEARLRCSPMKGHSHVYWYRQLPEEGLKFMVYLQKENIIDESGMPKERFSAEFPKEGPSILRIQQVVRGDSAAYFCASSPEGSRETQYFGPGTRLLVL.

This clonotype showed up many times. The chain employs TRBV19 and TRBJ1-5; 8 nucleotides align to TRBD1. J gave up 2 bases and V 8 bases, and 8 bases lay outside the gene matches. This CDR3 has 15 amino acids. CDR1 LNHDA and CDR2 SQIVND come from the germline V gene (reference sequence). This CDR3 reads CASQGAKDRNQPQHF. CDR3 sequence (DNA): TGTGCCAGTCAGGGGGCTAAGGATCGCAATCAGCCCCAGCATTTT.

This chain uses TRBV5-1 with TRBJ2-7; no reliable D call. V gave up 0 bases and J gave up 0 bases, with 7 bases separating them. Germline V gives CDR1 SGHRS, CDR2 YFSETQ. The CDR3 contains 14 residues. CDR3 sequence (DNA): TGCGCCAGCAGCTTGGCACCCAACTCCTACGAGCAGTACTTC. Translating gives CASSLAPNSYEQYF.

The sample holds many counts of this clonotype. Here the CDR3 reads CAISESGGPLQNSPLHF. For the CDR3, the DNA is TGTGCCATCAGTGAGTCGGGGGGCCCTCTGCAGAATTCACCCCTCCACTTT. The chain carries TRBV10-3 and TRBJ1-6; weak D call: TRBD1 (6 bases). Germline V gives CDR1 ENHRY, CDR2 SYGVKD. V lost 0 bases, J lost 7 bases, and 16 bases lay in between. The CDR3 is 17 amino acids.

The chain links TRBV7-6 to TRBJ2-1; D not certain. V was clipped by 4 bases and J by 6 bases, with 10 bases between them. Germline CDR1 and CDR2: SGHVS and FNYEAQ. This CDR3 spans 13 amino acids. This CDR3 reads CASSSGTANEQFF. The CDR3, as DNA: TGTGCCAGCAGCTCCGGTACGGCCAATGAGCAGTTCTTC.

This clonotype appeared many times. The chain carries TRBV29-1 and TRBJ1-2, with TRBD1 identical over 9 bases. J gave up 2 bases and V 7 bases, and 5 bases lay outside the gene matches. This CDR3 spans 13 amino acids. Germline V gives CDR1 SQVTM, CDR2 ANQGSEA. The CDR3 region is CSALTGGNYGYTF. CDR3 sequence (DNA): TGCAGCGCCCTGACAGGGGGGAACTATGGCTACACCTTC.

By share of the sample, this clonotype is medium-sized (0.01 to 0.1%). The chain joins TRBV20-1 to TRBJ2-2, with 15 nucleotides matching TRBD2. Germline CDR1 and CDR2: DFQATT and SNEGSKA (reference sequence). The junction had 12 bases not matched to a gene; V was cut back by 5 bases and J by 8 bases. This CDR3 has 17 residues. The CDR3 nucleotides read TGCAGTGCTGGACTAGCGGGAGGGGGACAAACACCGGGGGAGCTGTTTTTT. It is translated as CSAGLAGGGQTPGELFF.

For this clonotype: It may be a read error: a sequence one base away is much more abundant. The chain is built from TRBV18 and TRBJ1-5; D is perhaps TRBD1 (6 bases). The CDR3 sequence is 14 residues long. Germline CDR1 reads KGHSH; CDR2 reads LQKENI. V was shortened by 6 bases and J by 3 bases, with 12 bases between the two germline ends. The CDR3 bases are TGTGCCAGCTCGCAGGGGACTTTCAATCAGCCCCAGCATTTT. It translates to CASSQGTFNQPQHF.

This clonotype was recorded many times. The chain recombines TRBV12-3 or TRBV12-4 with TRBJ2-1, with TRBD2 identical over 7 bases. The CDR3 sequence is 15 residues long. The junction had 9 bases not matched to a gene; V was cut back by 3 bases and J by 7 bases. CDR3 region: CASSLVGGPGNEQFF. The CDR3 bases are TGTGCCAGCAGTTTGGTGGGAGGGCCCGGTAATGAGCAGTTCTTC.

At least ten counts were recorded for this clonotype. The chain has TRBV9 and TRBJ2-7, with 9 bases aligning to TRBD2. There are 14 residues in the CDR3. CDR1 and CDR2 (germline): SGDLS, YYNGEE. J was trimmed by 2 bases and V by 5 bases; bases with no gene match: 5. CDR3 DNA sequence: TGTGCCAGCAGTCTTAGCGGGAGTCCCTACGAGCAGTACTTC. It encodes CASSLSGSPYEQYF. The full variable domain, in which reference TRBV9 and TRBJ2-7 provide the parts outside the CDR3, is DSGVTQTPKHLITATGQRVTLRCSPRSGDLSVYWYQQSLDQGLQFLIQYYNGEERAKGNILERFSAQQFPDLHSELNLSSLELGDSALYFCASSLSGSPYEQYFGPGTRLTVT.

This clonotype was found many times. This rearrangement joins TRBV5-1 to TRBJ1-1; possible D gene TRBD1, 6 bases. The CDR3 consists of 14 residues. Trimming removed 0 bases from V and 5 bases from J, with 11 bases in between. CDR1 is SGHRS and CDR2 is YFSETQ in the germline V gene. CDR3 protein: CASSLEEGGTEAFF. The CDR3 DNA follows: TGCGCCAGCAGCTTGGAGGAGGGGGGAACTGAAGCTTTCTTT.

This clonotype was detected only a few times. DNA of the CDR3: TGTGCCAGCAGTTACAGAGCCAAAAATGAGCAGTTCTTC. The encoded protein is CASSYRAKNEQFF. The V call is TRBV6-5, the J call TRBJ2-1; unclear D gene. Germline CDR1 MNHEY, CDR2 SVGAGI. Trimming pared 2 bases from V and 7 bases from J, leaving 9 bases between. The CDR3 contains 13 residues.

This clonotype was observed many times. The chain couples TRBV2 to TRBJ2-7; D could derive from TRBD1 or TRBD2 (5 bases each). Trimming stripped 2 bases from V and 3 bases from J, with 11 bases between. Germline V gene lookup returns CDR1 SNHLY and CDR2 FYNNEI. CDR3 size: 14 residues. CDR3 in DNA: TGTGCCAGCAGTGAAACTAGGGACCTCTACGAGCAGTACTTC. Translated, it gives CASSETRDLYEQYF.

This clonotype occurred many times. V gene TRBV3-1 combines with J gene TRBJ2-3, with 7 bases lining up with TRBD1. With 0 bases clipped from V and 5 bases from J, the junction kept 5 bases outside the gene matches. The CDR3 is 15 residues long. Per germline, CDR1 LGHDT and CDR2 YNNKEL (reference sequence). The CDR3 loop reads CASSQEQGRIDTQYF. DNA of the CDR3: TGTGCCAGCAGCCAAGAACAGGGGCGGATAGATACGCAGTATTTT.

The V call is TRBV20-1, the J call TRBJ2-1; D gene uncertain. V shed 5 bases and J shed 4 bases, with 18 bases lying between them. The CDR3 extends over 15 amino acids. The germline CDR1 and CDR2 sequences are DFQATT and SNEGSKA (reference sequence). This CDR3 reads CSAPWTQSLYNEQFF. The CDR3 nucleotides read TGCAGTGCTCCCTGGACCCAGTCCCTTTACAATGAGCAGTTCTTC.